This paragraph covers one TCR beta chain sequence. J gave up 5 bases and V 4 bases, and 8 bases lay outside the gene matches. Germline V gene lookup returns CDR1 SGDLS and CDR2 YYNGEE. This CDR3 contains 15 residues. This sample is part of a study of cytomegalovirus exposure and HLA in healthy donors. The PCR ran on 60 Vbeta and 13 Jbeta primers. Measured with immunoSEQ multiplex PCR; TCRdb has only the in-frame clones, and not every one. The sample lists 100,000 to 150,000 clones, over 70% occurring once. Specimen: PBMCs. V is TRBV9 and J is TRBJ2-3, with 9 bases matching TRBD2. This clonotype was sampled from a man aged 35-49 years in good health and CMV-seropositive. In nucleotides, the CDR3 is TGTGCCAGCAGCCCGCGACTAGCGGTTGGAGATACGCAGTATTTT. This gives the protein CASSPRLAVGDTQYF. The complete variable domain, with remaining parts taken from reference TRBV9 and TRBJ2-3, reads DSGVTQTPKHLITATGQRVTLRCSPRSGDLSVYWYQQSLDQGLQFLIQYYNGEERAKGNILERFSAQQFPDLHSELNLSSLELGDSALYFCASSPRLAVGDTQYFGPGTRLTVL.